Presented here are 29 T cell receptor beta chains from one specimen sequenced in a study of beta chain features in type 1 diabetes. Their target antigens are unknown. The whole isolated RNA underwent reverse transcription, so sequencing captured expressed TCRB transcripts. The method was immunoSEQ multiplex PCR; TCRdb's version includes in-frame clones alone and lacks a portion of them. The sample carries some 350,000 clones, about 14% recorded once. Notes on the study in general: TCRB CDR3s were moderately but significantly shorter in Type 1 diabetes patients in all four CD4+ subsets.

Input material: naive CD4+ T cells from blood. The receptor set was obtained from a woman aged 18-29 years with type 1 diabetes.

V is TRBV2 and J is TRBJ1-2, with TRBD1 matching over 11 bases. The junction had 2 bases not matched to a gene; V was cut back by 4 bases and J by 7 bases. Germline lookup yields CDR1 SNHLY and CDR2 FYNNEI. The CDR3 sequence is 13 residues long. The CDR3 spells CASSAGTGGGYTF. In DNA form, the CDR3 reads TGTGCCAGCAGTGCCGGGACAGGGGGTGGCTACACCTTC.

The sample holds a few counts of this clone. The chain employs TRBV5-4 and TRBJ2-7, with a weak D call TRBD1 (6 bases). CDR3 size: 13 residues. V shed 5 bases and J shed 2 bases, with 11 bases lying between them. Germline lookup yields CDR1 SGHNT and CDR2 YYREEE (reference sequence). CDR3 in DNA: TGTGCCAGCAGGGTAGGGGGTACCTACGAGCAGTACGTC. It encodes CASRVGGTYEQYV.

The gene calls are TRBV27 and TRBJ2-3; 9 bases align to TRBD2. V trimming: 6 bases; J trimming: 1 base; junction bases outside the gene matches: 5. There are 15 residues in the CDR3. The V gene's germline CDR1 is MNHEY and CDR2 SMNVEV (reference sequence). The CDR3 DNA sequence: TGTGCCAGCAGAACCAGGACTAGCGGCACAGATACGCAGTATTTT. Residues: CASRTRTSGTDTQYF.

The chain has TRBV30 and TRBJ2-1, with TRBD2 identical over 9 bases. The CDR3 is 16 residues long. V shed 0 bases and J 2 bases; nucleotides not matched to a gene: 5. In germline, CDR1 is GTSNPN, CDR2 SVGIG (reference sequence). In nucleotides, the CDR3 is TGTGCCTGGAGTGTAGGGCTAGCGGGACCCTACAATGAGCAGTTCTTC. Translation gives CAWSVGLAGPYNEQFF.

This clone has a handful of counts. The chain has TRBV18 and TRBJ2-1; tentative D call: TRBD2 (6 bases). Trimming took 4 bases from V and 7 from J, leaving 8 bases between them. Germline CDR1 is KGHSH and CDR2 is LQKENI. CDR3 length: 12 residues. CDR3 loop: CASSQGRNEQFF. CDR3 bases: TGTGCCAGCTCACAGGGGAGGAATGAGCAGTTCTTC.

The chain joins TRBV5-4 to TRBJ2-7, with D possibly matching TRBD1 (5 bases). Trimming stripped 2 bases from V and 6 bases from J, with 15 bases between. Germline CDR1 is SGHNT and CDR2 is YYREEE (reference sequence). There are 14 residues in the CDR3. The chain's CDR3 is CASSLGALGGEQYF. The CDR3 region has the DNA TGTGCCAGCAGCTTAGGGGCTCTCGGCGGCGAGCAGTACTTC. The variable domain in full, completed from reference TRBV5-4 and TRBJ2-7, reads ETGVTQSPTHLIKTRGQQVTLRCSSQSGHNTVSWYQQALGQGPQFIFQYYREEENGRGNFPPRFSGLQFPNYSSELNVNALELDDSALYLCASSLGALGGEQYFGPGTRLTVT.

Only a few counts were recorded for this clone. This chain connects TRBV19 to TRBJ2-5, with a tentative D call TRBD1 (5 bases). Trimming left V 4 bases short and J 2 bases short, with 17 bases between. The CDR3 spans 16 residues. CDR1 LNHDA and CDR2 SQIVND come from the germline V gene (reference sequence). This CDR3 reads CASSNRMVRPQETQYF. The CDR3 DNA reads TGTGCCAGTAGTAACAGGATGGTCAGGCCTCAAGAGACCCAGTACTTC.

This clone was seen a few times. V is TRBV5-4 and J is TRBJ2-1, with 9 bases lining up with TRBD2. Looked up from germline, CDR1 is SGHNT and CDR2 is YYREEE (reference sequence). Trimming removed 1 base from V and 4 bases from J; junction bases left unmatched: 6. This CDR3 region has 16 residues. The CDR3 sequence: CASSLRTAGGYNEQFF. CDR3 bases: TGTGCCAGCAGCTTGAGGACGGCGGGAGGGTACAATGAGCAGTTCTTC.

V gene TRBV2 combines with J gene TRBJ1-2; TRBD1 matches at 7 bases. The V gene end was trimmed by 5 bases and the J gene end by 6 bases; junction bases not matched to a gene: 15. This CDR3 is 16 amino acids long. Per the germline V gene, CDR1 is SNHLY and CDR2 is FYNNEI. CDR3 in amino acids: CASSTLPRDSSHGYTF. DNA for the CDR3: TGTGCCAGCAGTACCCTACCGAGGGACAGCTCTCATGGCTACACCTTC.

This chain links TRBV30 with TRBJ2-1, with D possibly matching TRBD2 (6 bases). Trimming left V 8 bases short and J 7 bases short, with 15 bases between. This CDR3 comprises 12 residues. CDR1 GTSNPN and CDR2 SVGIG come from the germline V gene (reference sequence). The CDR3 loop reads CAGREQQNEQFF. CDR3 DNA sequence: TGTGCCGGCCGGGAGCAACAGAATGAGCAGTTCTTC.

Remarks on this clone: Other DNA sequences in this sample translate to the same CDR3. The V and J genes are TRBV11-2 and TRBJ2-3; 13 bases align to TRBD2. Germline V lookup: CDR1 SGHAT, CDR2 FQNNGV. There are 16 residues in the CDR3. With V trimmed by 5 bases and J by 3 bases, 5 bases remained unmatched. The CDR3 spells CASSPRTSGSTDTQYF. CDR3 nucleotides: TGTGCCAGCAGCCCCCGGACTAGCGGGAGTACAGATACGCAGTATTTT. Full variable domain (rest looked up from reference TRBV11-2 and TRBJ2-3): EAGVAQSPRYKIIEKRQSVAFWCNPISGHATLYWYQQILGQGPKLLIQFQNNGVVDDSQLPKDRFSAERLKGVDSTLKIQPAKLEDSAVYLCASSPRTSGSTDTQYFGPGTRLTVL.

There are a few counts of this clone. The CDR3 coding sequence is TGTGCCAGTAGTGTTTCCAGGAAGTTGAACACTGAAGCTTTCTTT. Its protein product is CASSVSRKLNTEAFF. The rearrangement uses TRBV19 and TRBJ1-1; D uncertain. Germline CDR1 LNHDA, CDR2 SQIVND (reference sequence). The CDR3 is 15 amino acids. The V end was cut by 5 bases, the J end by 0 bases, with 13 bases between.

The chain employs TRBV27 and TRBJ1-2; perhaps TRBD1 as D (5 bases). Germline V gene lookup returns CDR1 MNHEY and CDR2 SMNVEV (reference sequence). The CDR3 covers 14 residues. The V end was cut by 10 bases, the J end by 1 base, with 16 bases between. The CDR3 sequence: CANANQQVNYGYTF. Written as DNA, the CDR3 is TGTGCCAACGCGAATCAACAGGTTAACTATGGCTACACCTTC.

The chain employs TRBV30 and TRBJ1-3; D is perhaps TRBD1 (5 bases). V shed 2 bases and J shed 4 bases, with 15 bases lying between them. Germline lookup yields CDR1 GTSNPN and CDR2 SVGIG (reference sequence). This CDR3 has 15 amino acids. CDR3 in amino acids: CAWSSGGAAGNTIYF. As DNA, the CDR3 is TGTGCCTGGAGTTCTGGAGGGGCAGCGGGAAACACCATATATTTT.

This clone showed up just a few times. CDR3 region: CAIRNRGSSSGNTIYF. CDR3 DNA: TGTGCCATTCGAAACAGGGGTTCAAGCTCTGGAAACACCATATATTTT. The chain couples TRBV10-3 to TRBJ1-3; TRBD1 matches 7 bases. Germline loops: CDR1 ENHRY, CDR2 SYGVKD. The ends lost 9 bases at V and 0 bases at J; junction bases unmatched: 11. The CDR3 totals 16 residues.

This clone was recorded a few times. The chain joins TRBV4-1 to TRBJ2-7, with D unresolved. V was clipped by 0 bases and J by 6 bases, with 9 bases between them. Germline CDR1 reads MGHRA; CDR2 reads YSYEKL. This CDR3 has 13 residues. The CDR3 DNA follows: TGCGCCAGCAGCCAAGAAGGCCGCGGCGAGCAGTACTTC. Protein product: CASSQEGRGEQYF.

V usage is TRBV28 and J usage is TRBJ2-4, with TRBD2 matching 8 bases. CDR3 length equals 14 residues. Per germline, CDR1 MDHEN and CDR2 SYDVKM. The V segment lost 1 base and the J segment 7 bases; nucleotides outside the gene matches: 3. The CDR3 region has the DNA TGTGCCAGCAGTTTATCGGGGGGGCCCAACATTCAGTACTTC. This sequence encodes CASSLSGGPNIQYF.

The J gene is TRBJ2-2, the V gene TRBV2; D unclear. CDR1 SNHLY and CDR2 FYNNEI come from the germline V gene. The CDR3 spans 12 residues. V was clipped by 6 bases and J by 7 bases, with 9 bases between them. The CDR3 loop reads CASSLEIGELFF. The DNA for the CDR3 is TGTGCCAGCAGCCTAGAAATCGGGGAGCTGTTTTTT.

With regard to this clone: This specimen includes other DNA sequences encoding the same CDR3. This rearrangement joins TRBV28 to TRBJ1-2; possible D gene TRBD1, 5 bases. The CDR3 contains 12 residues. Trimming took 5 bases from V and 4 from J, leaving 8 bases between them. CDR1 is MDHEN and CDR2 is SYDVKM in the germline V gene. The CDR3 protein is CASSRQGYGYTF. The CDR3 nucleotides read TGTGCCAGCAGTCGCCAGGGCTATGGCTACACCTTC.

The chain uses TRBV18 and TRBJ2-1, with 9 bases that match TRBD2. Germline trimming cut 5 bases from V and 3 bases from J; bases unmatched to any gene: 8. Germline V CDR1 and CDR2: KGHSH, LQKENI. The CDR3 is 16 amino acids. The CDR3 loop reads CASSGNSGGVYNEQFF. In DNA, the CDR3 is TGTGCCAGCTCAGGGAATAGCGGGGGAGTCTACAATGAGCAGTTCTTC.

This clone occurred a few times. The chain couples TRBV18 to TRBJ2-5, with D uncertain. V gave up 3 bases and J gave up 5 bases, with 13 bases separating them. The CDR3 sequence is 14 residues long. The germline V gene encodes CDR1 KGHSH and CDR2 LQKENI. The CDR3 region has the DNA TGTGCCAGCTCACCTCCCGCCGGGTGGGAGACCCAGTACTTC. Protein product: CASSPPAGWETQYF.

This clone showed up just a few times. The rearrangement links TRBV5-4 to TRBJ1-1, with D perhaps TRBD1 (5 bases). V was pared by 5 bases and J by 1 base, with 9 bases between. This CDR3 is 13 amino acids long. Germline-derived CDR1 and CDR2 are SGHNT and YYREEE (reference sequence). DNA of the CDR3: TGTGCCAGCAGACGGGGGGAGAACACTGAAGCTTTCTTT. This codes for CASRRGENTEAFF.

The chain couples TRBV30 to TRBJ2-1; TRBD2 might be the D (6 bases). Trimming took off 0 bases at V and 5 bases at J, with 17 bases between the two ends. Germline V lookup: CDR1 GTSNPN, CDR2 SVGIG (reference sequence). CDR3 length: 16 residues. The CDR3, as DNA: TGTGCCTGGAGTGTACTAGCAGGAGATTGGGACAATGAGCAGTTCTTC. It codes for CAWSVLAGDWDNEQFF.

The table lists this clone with a few counts. The chain links TRBV2 to TRBJ1-5; 7 bases line up with TRBD1. The CDR3 has 13 amino acids. V trimming: 6 bases; J trimming: 4 bases; junction bases outside the gene matches: 3. Germline V gene data show CDR1 as SNHLY and CDR2 as FYNNEI. CDR3 coding DNA: TGTGCCAGCAGGGGACAGACAAATCAGCCCCAGCATTTT. Protein sequence: CASRGQTNQPQHF.

The V and J genes are TRBV18 and TRBJ2-7; 7 bases are shared with TRBD1. This CDR3 is 15 amino acids long. Losses at the gene ends were 3 bases for V and 3 bases for J; bases not matched to a gene: 8. Germline V lookup: CDR1 KGHSH, CDR2 LQKENI. The CDR3 DNA reads TGTGCCAGCTCACCCACCCTGACAGGGATCTACGAGCAGTACTTC. Residues: CASSPTLTGIYEQYF.

This rearrangement joins TRBV11-2 to TRBJ1-1; D is uncertain. CDR3 size: 14 residues. The V and J ends lost 4 bases and 2 bases respectively, with 11 bases between them. CDR1 and CDR2 from the germline V gene are SGHAT and FQNNGV. CDR3 DNA sequence: TGTGCCAGCAGCTCCCGGGAGGGCAACACTGAAGCTTTCTTT. Translated, it gives CASSSREGNTEAFF.

This clone was seen only a few times. V is TRBV28 and J is TRBJ1-1, with 7 bases that match TRBD1. After removal of 3 bases from V and 2 bases from J, the junction contained 6 bases not matched to a gene. This CDR3 is 15 amino acids long. Germline V gene lookup returns CDR1 MDHEN and CDR2 SYDVKM. For the CDR3, the DNA is TGTGCCAGCAGTTTTAGCAGGGGGAAAAACACTGAAGCTTTCTTT. This sequence encodes CASSFSRGKNTEAFF.

This clone was detected a few times. This chain uses TRBV11-3 with TRBJ2-1; D remains ambiguous. Between the trimmed V and J ends, which lost 0 bases and 9 bases, there was a span of 6 bases. Germline V lookup: CDR1 SGHNT, CDR2 YENEEA. The CDR3 runs 12 residues. DNA of the CDR3: TGTGCCAGCAGCTTAGATCCGTCTGAGCAGTTCTTC. Its translation: CASSLDPSEQFF.

Only a few counts were recorded for this clone. The chain is built from TRBV5-1 and TRBJ2-2; possibly TRBD2 for D (5 bases). The CDR3 has 15 residues. The V end lost 0 bases, the J end lost 5 bases, and 11 bases lay between the germline ends. Germline V lookup: CDR1 SGHRS, CDR2 YFSETQ. Here the CDR3 reads CASSLDLAGTGELFF. CDR3 sequence (DNA): TGCGCCAGCAGCTTGGACCTAGCCGGAACCGGGGAGCTGTTTTTT.